Listed below are T cell receptor beta chains from one sample, sequenced in a study of human T cells and chemical hapten exposure. One entry per CDR3 protein results from TCRdb running MiXCR on the RACE reads. The profile shows 330,000 or so distinct CDR3 sequences, over 6% of them singletons. This specimen was whole blood, taken in connection with sensitization to the hapten diphenylcyclopropenone (DPC). The receptors stem from a woman younger than 30 with alopecia areata. Some clones in this sample may be carry-over from other donors' samples. CDR3s include the opening cysteine and the closing phenylalanine or tryptophan. The D gene is left open where the match is weak. Clone size appears in some rows only: once, few, many, or a class for an expanded clone.

TRBV7-9,TRBJ2-1,TRBD1,few,TGTGCCAGCAGCCAAAACATCCGCCGGGACAGGATGTACAATGAGCAGTTCTTC,CASSQNIRRDRMYNEQFF
TRBV6-5,TRBJ2-7,-,many,TGTGCCAGCAGTTCTTCACAGGGGAGGATGAACGAGCAGTACTTC,CASSSSQGRMNEQYF
TRBV5-1,TRBJ1-2,-,many,TGCGCCAGCAGCTTGTCCGGGGTGGATGGCTACACCTTC,CASSLSGVDGYTF
TRBV20-1,TRBJ2-7,-,few,TGCAGTGCTAGAGTCGTAACTTCCTACGAGCAGTACTTC,CSARVVTSYEQYF
TRBV20-1,TRBJ2-3,TRBD2,many,TGCAGTGCCCCGACTAGCGGCAGCACAGATACGCAGTATTTT,CSAPTSGSTDTQYF
TRBV10-3,TRBJ1-2,-,many,TGTGCCATCACAGGCGCTCAGGGACCTTTAAACTATGGCTACACCTTC,CAITGAQGPLNYGYTF
TRBV6-2/TRBV6-3,TRBJ1-2,-,-,TGTGCCAGCAGTTACACCCAGGACAGCCCAGCTCTCTATGGCTACACCTTC,CASSYTQDSPALYGYTF
TRBV12-3/TRBV12-4,TRBJ1-5,-,many,TGTGCCACCAGGTCGGGCAATCAGCCCCAGCATTTT,CATRSGNQPQHF
TRBV3-1,TRBJ1-1,-,many,TGTGCCAGCAGCCAAGGAGGGGACACTGAAGCTTTCTTT,CASSQGGDTEAFF
TRBV15,TRBJ1-5,-,few,TGTGCCACCAGCAGAGGGGCAGGGCTCAATCAGCCCCAGCATTTT,CATSRGAGLNQPQHF
TRBV20-1,TRBJ1-2,-,many,TGCAGTGCTAGTTCCAGAGGGGACTATGGCTACACCTTC,CSASSRGDYGYTF